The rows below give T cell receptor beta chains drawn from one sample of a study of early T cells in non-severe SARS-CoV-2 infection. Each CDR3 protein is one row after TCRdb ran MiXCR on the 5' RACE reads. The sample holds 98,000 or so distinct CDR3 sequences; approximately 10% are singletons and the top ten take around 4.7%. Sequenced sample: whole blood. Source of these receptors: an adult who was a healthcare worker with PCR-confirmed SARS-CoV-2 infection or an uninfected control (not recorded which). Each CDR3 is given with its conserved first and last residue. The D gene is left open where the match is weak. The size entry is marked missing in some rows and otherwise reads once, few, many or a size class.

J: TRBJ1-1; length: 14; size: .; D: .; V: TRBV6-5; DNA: TGTGCCAGCAAATTTGACAGGTTGAACACTGAAGCTTTCTTT; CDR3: CASKFDRLNTEAFF
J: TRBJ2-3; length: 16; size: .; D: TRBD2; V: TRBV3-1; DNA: TGTGCCAGCAGCCAGGGGACTAGCGGGAGAGGAGATACGCAGTATTTT; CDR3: CASSQGTSGRGDTQYF
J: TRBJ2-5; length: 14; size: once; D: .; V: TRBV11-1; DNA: TGTGCCAGCAGGCCCCGTTTTAAGGAAGAGACCCAGTACTTC; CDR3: CASRPRFKEETQYF
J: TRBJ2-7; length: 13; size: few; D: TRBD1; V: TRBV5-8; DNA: TGTGCCAGCAGCTTCGGGACAGCCTACGAGCAGTACTTC; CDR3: CASSFGTAYEQYF
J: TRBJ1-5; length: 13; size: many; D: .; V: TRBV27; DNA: TGTGCCAGCAGTTTTCAGGAAAATCAGCCCCAGCATTTT; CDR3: CASSFQENQPQHF
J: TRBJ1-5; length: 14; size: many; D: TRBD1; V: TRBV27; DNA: TGTGCCAGCAGTCCCACAGGGGGCAATCAGCCCCAGCATTTT; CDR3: CASSPTGGNQPQHF
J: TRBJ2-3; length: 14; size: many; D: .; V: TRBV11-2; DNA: TGTGCCAGCAGCGAAAGGGGGTGGCCAGATACGCAGTATTTT; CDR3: CASSERGWPDTQYF
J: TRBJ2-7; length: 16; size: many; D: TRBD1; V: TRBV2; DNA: TGTGCCAGCAGTGCCCCCTTGACAGGGAATACCTACGAGCAGTACTTC; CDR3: CASSAPLTGNTYEQYF
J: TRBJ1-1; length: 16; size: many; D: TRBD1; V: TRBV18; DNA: TGTGCCAGCTTCCGCGACTTGGGAACAGGGGCCACTGAAGCTTTCTTT; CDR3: CASFRDLGTGATEAFF
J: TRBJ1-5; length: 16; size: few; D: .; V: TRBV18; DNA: TGTGCCAGCTCACCGCCCGGGGCGGGGAGCAATCAGCCCCAGCATTTT; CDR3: CASSPPGAGSNQPQHF
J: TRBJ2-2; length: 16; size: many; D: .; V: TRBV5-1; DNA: TGCGCCAGCAGCCCCCAGGCCCTTTTAGGCACCGGGGAGCTGTTTTTT; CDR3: CASSPQALLGTGELFF
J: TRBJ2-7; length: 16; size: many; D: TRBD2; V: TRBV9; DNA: TGTGCCAGCAGCCCCGGTCAAACTAGCGGGAGCTACGAGCAGTACTTC; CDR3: CASSPGQTSGSYEQYF
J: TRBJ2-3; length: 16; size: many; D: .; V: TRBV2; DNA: TGTGCCAGCAGTTGGGGGGGCGGCCTGAGCACAGATACGCAGTATTTT; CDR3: CASSWGGGLSTDTQYF
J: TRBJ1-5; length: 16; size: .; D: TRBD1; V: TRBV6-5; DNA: TGTGCCAGCTCCCAGGACAGGGGTCTTAGCAATCAGCCCCAGCATTTT; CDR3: CASSQDRGLSNQPQHF
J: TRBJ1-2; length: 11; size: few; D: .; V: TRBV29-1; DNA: TGCAGCGTTGAAGATCGGGGAGGCTACACCTTC; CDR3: CSVEDRGGYTF
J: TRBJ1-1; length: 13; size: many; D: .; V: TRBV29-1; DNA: TGCAGCGCTTATCCCCCAGGGAACACTGAAGCTTTCTTT; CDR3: CSAYPPGNTEAFF
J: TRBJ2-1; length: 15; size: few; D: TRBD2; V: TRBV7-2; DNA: TGTGCCAGCAGCTGGGGCAGTAGCGGGGGCAATGAGCAGTTCTTC; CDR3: CASSWGSSGGNEQFF
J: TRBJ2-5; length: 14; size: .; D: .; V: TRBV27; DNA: TGTGCCAGCATGCGGGACCCCTGGGGAGAGACCCAGTACTTC; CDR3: CASMRDPWGETQYF